This TCR beta chain was sequenced in a study of human T cells and chemical hapten exposure. Study-wide results and limits: There were significantly more large CDR3 similarity clusters among expanded TCRs than among controls. PT1 expanded TCR counts correlated positively with patch test score.

Germline CDR1 reads KGHSH; CDR2 reads LQKENI. The CDR3 spans 13 residues. Trimming removed 2 bases from V and 5 bases from J, with 9 bases in between. The time point here: pre-sensitization, week 0. Documented treatment: therapeutic diphenylcyclopropenone sensitization with weekly scalp DPC. The study used a library that attached unique molecular identifiers to individual cDNA molecules. Original methodology: Samples had a median of 95,638 TCRs, ranging roughly 23,224 to 750,000. Using its own MiXCR run on the RACE reads, TCRdb lists one record per CDR3 protein. TCRdb, not the authors, supplied the V and J calls. Among about 120,000 distinct CDR3 sequences, about 13% were seen once, and the ten largest hold around 2.8%. Comment on this clonotype: The antigen is unknown.

V and J are TRBV18 and TRBJ1-2; D unresolved. The sequence was obtained from a woman aged 18-29 years with alopecia areata. Some clones in this sample may be carry-over from other donors' samples. The sample in question was whole blood, obtained in connection with sensitization to the hapten diphenylcyclopropenone (DPC). CDR3 nucleotide sequence: TGTGCCAGCTCACCAGGGGAGGTTTATGGCTACACCTTC. Its protein is CASSPGEVYGYTF.